This TCR beta chain was captured in a study of graft-versus-host responses after intestinal transplantation. Broader study findings: Marrow from the recipient contained GvH clones, some of which had appeared first in ileum or blood. Early post-transplant HvG declines were associated with peak circulating GvH clone levels.

The protocol was immunoSEQ multiplex PCR, while the TCRdb copy is restricted to in-frame clones and leaves out a portion. Of more than 45,000 clones in the sample, 91% were seen once. Turning to this clone: Its specificity is not known.

The clonotype comes from a human patient who received an intestinal transplant, so some T cells may come from the graft donor. The source material was PBMCs, sampled around 120 days after intestinal transplantation.

The DNA for the CDR3 is TGTGCCACCACCCTCGGGACCAACACCGGGGAGCTGTTTTTT. Protein product: CATTLGTNTGELFF. The gene calls are TRBV15 and TRBJ2-2, with D perhaps given as TRBD1 or TRBD2 (5 bases each). The CDR3 is 14 amino acids. CDR1 is LNHNV, CDR2 YYDKDF, per germline (reference sequence). V dropped 7 bases and J dropped 2 bases, with 11 bases sitting between them.